Following are 32 T cell receptor beta chains from one sample sequenced in a study of response to subunit inactivated influenza vaccine. TCRdb itself ran the RT-PCR reads through MiXCR, one entry per CDR3 protein. The sample lists 250,000 to 350,000 distinct CDR3 sequences; approximately 23% were seen once. Sequencing was performed on PBMCs from blood, taken roughly 20 months after vaccination. These receptors came from a man aged 45-69 years who received an inactivated influenza vaccine.

This clonotype was recorded a few times. The chain links TRBV28 to TRBJ2-7; 10 nucleotides agree with TRBD1. The CDR3 totals 15 residues. Germline-derived CDR1 and CDR2 are MDHEN and SYDVKM. Trimming took 4 bases from V and 2 from J; bases not matched to a gene: 5. The CDR3: CASSYRDRGPYEQYF. CDR3 DNA sequence: TGTGCCAGCAGTTACCGGGACAGGGGCCCCTACGAGCAGTACTTC.

V gene TRBV12-5 combines with J gene TRBJ1-5; 7 nucleotides line up with TRBD1. The J segment lost 0 bases and the V segment lost 1 base, leaving 9 bases of the junction unmatched. Germline V gene lookup returns CDR1 LGHNT and CDR2 FRNRAP. The CDR3 is 18 amino acids. CDR3: CASGLGSDRVYSNQPQHF. DNA for the CDR3: TGTGCTAGTGGTTTGGGATCAGACAGGGTCTATAGCAATCAGCCCCAGCATTTT. The full variable domain, completed using reference TRBV12-5 and TRBJ1-5, is DARVTQTPRHKVTEMGQEVTMRCQPILGHNTVFWYRQTMMQGLELLAYFRNRAPLDDSGMPKDRFSAEMPDATLATLKIQPSEPRDSAVYFCASGLGSDRVYSNQPQHFGDGTRLSIL.

In its sample, this clonotype was seen a few times. The rearrangement joins TRBV9 to TRBJ1-2; the D is unclear. CDR1 is SGDLS and CDR2 is YYNGEE in the germline V gene. V lost 3 bases and J 1 base, leaving 13 bases between the germline ends. The CDR3 consists of 15 residues. CDR3 region: CASSANTLLNYGYTF. As DNA, the CDR3 is TGTGCCAGCAGCGCAAATACACTGCTTAACTATGGCTACACCTTC.

V is TRBV5-1 and J is TRBJ2-5; 10 positions match TRBD1. The V gene's germline CDR1 is SGHRS and CDR2 YFSETQ. Trimming cost V 0 bases and J 6 bases; bases outside gene matches: 5. The CDR3 length is 15 residues. The CDR3 DNA reads as TGCGCCAGCAGCTTGGACGGGGACAGGGGACAGACCCAGTACTTC. Translating gives CASSLDGDRGQTQYF.

The chain combines TRBV7-2 with TRBJ2-7; D possibly corresponds to TRBD1 (6 bases). Germline-derived CDR1 and CDR2 are SGHTA and FQGNSA. Trimming left V 5 bases short and J 4 bases short, with 18 bases between. The CDR3 extends over 15 amino acids. The CDR3 reads CASSQGTFAPYEQYF. CDR3 DNA: TGTGCCAGCAGCCAGGGGACATTCGCTCCTTACGAGCAGTACTTC.

This clonotype was counted at least ten times. This sequence joins TRBV2 and TRBJ1-4; the match to TRBD1 covers 7 bases. The V gene end was trimmed by 6 bases and the J gene end by 4 bases; junction bases not matched to a gene: 5. Germline CDR1 reads SNHLY; CDR2 reads FYNNEI. The CDR3 extends over 14 amino acids. CDR3 DNA sequence: TGTGCCAGCAGCGGTGGGACAGATAATGAAAAACTGTTTTTT. This sequence encodes CASSGGTDNEKLFF.

This clonotype was detected only a few times. The V gene is TRBV18, the J gene TRBJ1-1, with D perhaps matching TRBD1 (5 bases). The CDR3 contains 14 residues. V dropped 2 bases and J dropped 0 bases, with 7 bases sitting between them. Per the germline V gene, CDR1 is KGHSH and CDR2 is LQKENI. CDR3 DNA: TGTGCCAGCTCACCAACACAGGTGAACACTGAAGCTTTCTTT. Amino acid sequence: CASSPTQVNTEAFF.

This clonotype was counted once. CDR3 nucleotides: TGTGCCAGCTCACCCCCGGGGGAGAGTGGTGAGCAGTTCTTC. Its protein product is CASSPPGESGEQFF. V usage is TRBV18 and J usage is TRBJ2-1; the D gene is possibly TRBD2 (6 bases). This CDR3 spans 14 amino acids. CDR1 is KGHSH, CDR2 LQKENI, per germline. V was shortened by 3 bases and J by 9 bases, with 15 bases between the two germline ends.

The chain carries TRBV11-2 and TRBJ2-3; TRBD2 aligns across 7 bases. The germline V gene encodes CDR1 SGHAT and CDR2 FQNNGV. J gave up 0 bases and V 5 bases, and 2 bases lay outside the gene matches. The CDR3 runs to 14 residues. The CDR3 nucleotides read TGTGCCAGCAGCCGGGACTATAGCACAGATACGCAGTATTTT. This encodes CASSRDYSTDTQYF. Looking up the rest from reference TRBV11-2 and TRBJ2-3 gives the full variable domain: EAGVAQSPRYKIIEKRQSVAFWCNPISGHATLYWYQQILGQGPKLLIQFQNNGVVDDSQLPKDRFSAERLKGVDSTLKIQPAKLEDSAVYLCASSRDYSTDTQYFGPGTRLTVL.

The chain uses TRBV12-3 or TRBV12-4 and TRBJ1-3; the D is unclear. The V and J ends lost 6 bases and 1 base respectively, with 10 bases between them. The CDR3 covers 14 residues. DNA for the CDR3: TGTGCCAGCAGCCCCCTCCTTTCTGGAAACACCATATATTTT. Its translation: CASSPLLSGNTIYF.

The chain joins TRBV12-3 or TRBV12-4 to TRBJ1-1; no definite D call. V gave up 6 bases and J gave up 5 bases, with 10 bases separating them. The CDR3 loop spans 12 amino acids. The CDR3 sequence: CASSPWGTEAFF. DNA for the CDR3: TGTGCCAGCAGCCCGTGGGGTACTGAAGCTTTCTTT.

This clonotype has only a few counts. The gene calls are TRBV18 and TRBJ1-5, with 10 positions matching TRBD1. Germline V gene sequence: CDR1 KGHSH, CDR2 LQKENI. The CDR3 loop spans 15 amino acids. V gave up 3 bases and J gave up 5 bases; unmatched junction bases: 4. Here the CDR3 DNA reads TGTGCCAGCTCACCGCCGGGACAGGGGTATCAGCCCCAGCATTTT. Amino acid sequence: CASSPPGQGYQPQHF.

The V gene is TRBV2, the J gene TRBJ2-2; the D call may be TRBD1 or TRBD2 (5 bases each). The CDR3 contains 15 residues. The V end lost 4 bases, the J end lost 6 bases, and 15 bases lay between the germline ends. CDR1 and CDR2 from the germline V gene are SNHLY and FYNNEI. The CDR3 DNA reads as TGTGCCAGCAGTGTTGGGGCGCCGGGACCCGGGGAGCTGTTTTTT. It codes for CASSVGAPGPGELFF.

This clonotype occurred a few times. The chain has TRBV20-1 and TRBJ1-3; D unresolved. Trimming shortened V by 0 bases and J by 0 bases, and 6 bases separated the two germline ends. Germline values: CDR1 DFQATT, CDR2 SNEGSKA (reference sequence). This CDR3 contains 14 residues. The CDR3 sequence is CSARDWGSGNTIYF. Here the CDR3 DNA reads TGCAGTGCTAGAGATTGGGGCTCTGGAAACACCATATATTTT.

This clonotype has more than one count but fewer than ten. The CDR3 loop is CASGQTGLYQETQYF. The DNA of the CDR3 is TGTGCCAGCGGCCAGACAGGACTGTACCAAGAGACCCAGTACTTC. The rearrangement links TRBV7-2 to TRBJ2-5; weak D call: TRBD1 (6 bases). Germline CDR1 SGHTA, CDR2 FQGNSA. The CDR3 loop spans 15 amino acids. The V end was cut by 8 bases, the J end by 0 bases, with 16 bases between.

The gene calls are TRBV6-5 and TRBJ2-7; no firm D call. V lost 0 bases, J lost 3 bases, and 12 bases lay in between. Germline CDR1 is MNHEY and CDR2 is SVGAGI. The CDR3 runs 15 residues. In DNA, the CDR3 is TGTGCCAGCAGTTACTCGATGGGCGCAAACTACGAGCAGTACTTC. Amino acids: CASSYSMGANYEQYF.

This clonotype was seen many times. The chain joins TRBV10-3 to TRBJ1-2, with D perhaps TRBD1 (5 bases). Trimming left V 6 bases short and J 2 bases short, with 7 bases between. Germline V gives CDR1 ENHRY, CDR2 SYGVKD. This CDR3 contains 12 residues. In nucleotides, the CDR3 is TGTGCCATCAGACAGGAGAACTATGGCTACACCTTC. This sequence encodes CAIRQENYGYTF.

This chain uses TRBV24-1 with TRBJ2-2; D is uncertain. Trimming left V 4 bases short and J 6 bases short, with 8 bases between. The germline gives CDR1 KGHDR, CDR2 SFDVKD. This CDR3 is built from 13 residues. CDR3 coding DNA: TGTGCCACCAGTGAGTCGGGCCCCGGGGAGCTGTTTTTT. Translated: CATSESGPGELFF.

The chain links TRBV2 to TRBJ1-1; 7 bases match TRBD1. Trimming took 6 bases from V and 1 from J; bases not matched to a gene: 8. CDR1 is SNHLY and CDR2 is FYNNEI in the germline V gene. The CDR3 has 15 residues. DNA for the CDR3: TGTGCCAGCAGGAGGACAGGCCCGGCGAACACTGAAGCTTTCTTT. Translation: CASRRTGPANTEAFF.

This clonotype was seen ten or more times. This chain links TRBV6-1 with TRBJ1-2; D is undetermined. CDR1 is MNHNS and CDR2 is SASEGT in the germline V gene. CDR3 size: 14 residues. Deletions cut 6 bases from V and 2 bases from J, with 13 bases between. Here the CDR3 DNA reads TGTGCCAGCAGCGAACCTGTCGGGAACTATGGCTACACCTTC. Encoded protein: CASSEPVGNYGYTF.

Only a few counts were recorded for this clonotype. A junction end diverges from the germline sequence, so it may reflect a read error. CDR3 in amino acids: CASSLPLGPRFF. CDR3 in DNA: TGTGCTAGCAGCTTACCCCTCGGCCCCAGGTTCTTC. The chain links TRBV7-7 to TRBJ2-1, with D unresolved. Germline V gene sequence: CDR1 SSHAT, CDR2 FNYEAQ (reference sequence). This CDR3 comprises 12 residues.

A few counts support this clonotype. The J gene is TRBJ1-6, the V gene TRBV23-1; TRBD1 might be the D (5 bases). TRBV23-1 is filed as an ORF, its function uncertain. The length of the CDR3 is 11 residues. V was trimmed by 10 bases and J by 14 bases, leaving 15 bases between them. CDR3 loop: CATPTVQALHF. In nucleotides, the CDR3 is TGCGCCACCCCGACAGTGCAAGCCCTCCACTTT.

The rearrangement joins TRBV28 to TRBJ2-4; maybe TRBD2 (6 bases). This CDR3 comprises 16 residues. Trimming took off 3 bases at V and 0 bases at J, with 12 bases between the two ends. Germline V gene lookup returns CDR1 MDHEN and CDR2 SYDVKM. This CDR3 reads CASSFLGGAAKNIQYF. CDR3 DNA sequence: TGTGCCAGCAGTTTCCTCGGCGGGGCAGCCAAAAACATTCAGTACTTC. The whole variable domain, filled in from reference TRBV28 and TRBJ2-4, reads DVKVTQSSRYLVKRTGEKVFLECVQDMDHENMFWYRQDPGLGLRLIYFSYDVKMKEKGDIPEGYSVSREKKERFSLILESASTNQTSMYLCASSFLGGAAKNIQYFGAGTRLSVL.

This clonotype was detected a few times. The CDR3 DNA follows: TGCGCCAGCAGCCAAGAGTCATGGAGCTCCCGGACGGAAGCTTTCTTT. Residues: CASSQESWSSRTEAFF. The chain employs TRBV4-1 and TRBJ1-1; D uncertain. V was trimmed by 0 bases and J by 8 bases, leaving 19 bases between them. Germline CDR1 MGHRA, CDR2 YSYEKL. The CDR3 runs 16 residues.

In this sample, this clonotype turned up a few times. This sequence joins TRBV5-1 and TRBJ2-7, with a tentative D call TRBD1 (6 bases). Germline assignment: CDR1 SGHRS and CDR2 YFSETQ. The CDR3 totals 16 residues. With 1 base removed from V and 3 bases from J, the gap between germline ends came to 17 bases. CDR3 nucleotides: TGCGCCAGCAGCTTGACAAGGGGGTTGAGTGTCTACGAGCAGTACTTC. Its translation: CASSLTRGLSVYEQYF. Full variable domain (missing parts from reference TRBV5-1 and TRBJ2-7): KAGVTQTPRYLIKTRGQQVTLSCSPISGHRSVSWYQQTPGQGLQFLFEYFSETQRNKGNFPGRFSGRQFSNSRSEMNVSTLELGDSALYLCASSLTRGLSVYEQYFGPGTRLTVT.

This clonotype was seen a handful of times. The chain couples TRBV20-1 to TRBJ2-4; D is ambiguous. The germline V gene has CDR1 DFQATT and CDR2 SNEGSKA (reference sequence). The V end was cut by 0 bases, the J end by 0 bases, with 12 bases between. CDR3 length: 16 amino acids. CDR3 region: CSARDLKELAKNIQYF. CDR3 DNA sequence: TGCAGTGCTAGAGATCTGAAGGAACTAGCCAAAAACATTCAGTACTTC.

This clonotype was seen only a few times. The rearrangement uses TRBV20-1 and TRBJ1-4; D remains unclear. Germline CDR1 is DFQATT and CDR2 is SNEGSKA (reference sequence). The CDR3 consists of 14 residues. The V end was cut by 1 base, the J end by 8 bases, with 14 bases between. The CDR3 sequence is CSARVDGSGEKLFF. CDR3 DNA sequence: TGCAGTGCTAGAGTGGACGGTTCGGGCGAAAAACTGTTTTTT.

This clonotype came up a few times. The chain has TRBV7-8 and TRBJ2-1; D is unclear. V lost 1 base, J lost 1 base, and 14 bases lay in between. The CDR3 totals 17 residues. Germline V gene data show CDR1 as SGHVS and CDR2 as FQNEAQ. The chain's CDR3 is CASSLDTPVLSYNEQFF. Written as DNA, the CDR3 is TGTGCCAGCAGCTTAGACACACCGGTTCTTTCCTACAATGAGCAGTTCTTC.

This clonotype occurred a few times. The rearrangement joins TRBV6-2 or TRBV6-3 to TRBJ1-2, with unresolved D. The CDR3 has 16 amino acids. Germline V gives CDR1 MNHEY, CDR2 SVGEGT. The V gene lost 0 bases and the J gene lost 0 bases, with 11 bases spanning the gap. The CDR3 region has the DNA TGTGCCAGCAGTTACTCGAAAGGGCAGACTAACTATGGCTACACCTTC. Residues: CASSYSKGQTNYGYTF.

This clonotype was detected a few times. The chain joins TRBV6-2 or TRBV6-3 to TRBJ2-2; 10 bases are a match to TRBD2. This CDR3 has 17 residues. Germline trimming cut 7 bases from V and 2 bases from J; bases unmatched to any gene: 10. Germline V gene sequence: CDR1 MNHEY, CDR2 SVGEGT. The CDR3 bases are TGTGCCAGCACCCTTAGCGGGAGGTTGCTCAACACCGGGGAGCTGTTTTTT. Protein sequence: CASTLSGRLLNTGELFF.

This clonotype appeared a few times. CDR3 in amino acids: CASSPRQVQEGSTEAFF. In DNA, the CDR3 is TGTGCCAGTAGTCCCCGACAGGTTCAGGAAGGGAGCACTGAAGCTTTCTTT. This chain uses TRBV19 with TRBJ1-1; tentative D call: TRBD1 (6 bases). Germline loops: CDR1 LNHDA, CDR2 SQIVND (reference sequence). The CDR3 runs to 17 residues. The V and J ends lost 5 bases and 4 bases respectively, with 23 bases between them.

This clonotype came up a few times. The V gene is TRBV3-1, the J gene TRBJ1-4; D ambiguous. This CDR3 region has 14 residues. V lost 3 bases to trimming and J lost 5 bases, with 10 bases between them. Germline V gene sequence: CDR1 LGHDT, CDR2 YNNKEL (reference sequence). CDR3 residues: CASSQYRGNEKLFF. The CDR3 nucleotides are TGTGCCAGCAGCCAGTACAGAGGGAATGAAAAACTGTTTTTT.